This T cell receptor (beta chain) originates from a study of T cell repertoires in cytomegalovirus infection. Study-wide context: TCR beta signatures that were public indicated CMV infection and matching HLA type. The study's findings and limits: HLA-C-restricted TCR beta clonotypes specific for CMV led the ex vivo response. Identification of carriers of CMV plus the relevant HLA was performed using cumulative public TCR beta family frequency.

One entry per CDR3 protein results from TCRdb running MiXCR on the reads. The table shows 200,000 or so distinct CDR3 sequences, with about 30% occurring only once. As for this clonotype: As yet, its antigen is unknown.

The CDR3 covers 12 residues. CDR1 is SQVTM, CDR2 ANQGSEA, per germline. With V trimmed by 4 bases and J by 6 bases, 4 bases remained unmatched. This TCR came from a human donor in good health (CMV status not recorded). Some clones in this sample may be carry-over from other donors' samples. The chain joins TRBV29-1 to TRBJ1-2, with 8 bases that match TRBD1. The sequenced material came from PBMCs. This chain's CDR3 is CSVVGRGHGYTF. The CDR3 DNA reads as TGCAGCGTTGTCGGCAGGGGGCATGGCTACACCTTC.